This paragraph covers one T cell receptor (beta chain) sequence. What it binds is unknown. These data belong to a study of graft-versus-host responses after intestinal transplantation. Study context: Those transplanted obtained multivisceral, liver-intestinal, or isolated intestinal grafts. Induction with anti-thymocyte globulin, then tacrolimus and steroids for about 3 years, was given to all recipients. Whole-study results and caveats: The presence of high graft-versus-host to host-versus-graft clonal ratios in allografts characterized patients with graft-donor T cell macrochimerism. After transplant, early declines in HvG clones were associated with peak levels of circulating GvH clones.

The protocol was immunoSEQ multiplex PCR, while the TCRdb copy is restricted to in-frame clones and leaves out a portion. The top ten hold roughly 0.72% of the sample, which has under 80,000 clones, roughly 90% seen once. This CDR3 has 14 residues. The sequence was collected from a human patient who received an intestinal transplant, so some T cells may come from the graft donor. Sequenced here: PBMCs, sampled 98 days after intestinal transplantation. The rearrangement uses TRBV21-1 and TRBJ1-2; the table gives TRBD1 as D, unverified against the DNA. TRBV21-1 is listed as a pseudogene. DNA for the CDR3: TGTGCCACCGTGGGGGGGACAGGGGTCTATGGCTACACCTTC. The encoded protein is CATVGGTGVYGYTF.